This is a list of T cell receptor beta chains from one sample in a study of blood T cell repertoires in COVID-19. Clones were read by immunoSEQ multiplex PCR, and TCRdb kept only the in-frame ones, dropping some. The data show around 130,000 clones, over 80% seen once. Source material: peripheral blood. The receptors here all came from a man aged 70 or older with acute or convalescent COVID-19. The CDR3 runs from the conserved cysteine through the conserved F or W. A D gene is named only where the DNA matches it firmly. Only some rows state a clone size, as once, few, many or a class for expanded clones.

size,V,J,D,CDR3,DNA
-,TRBV29-1,TRBJ2-2,-,CSATGPLPGELFF,TGCAGCGCAACAGGGCCCCTTCCCGGGGAGCTGTTTTTT
once,TRBV5-1,TRBJ2-7,-,CASGSGDKGYEQYF,TGCGCCAGCGGGTCCGGGGACAAGGGATACGAGCAGTACTTC
few,TRBV5-4,TRBJ2-2,TRBD2,CASSPGLVGTGELFF,TGTGCCAGCAGCCCAGGACTAGTAGGGACCGGGGAGCTGTTTTTT
-,TRBV6-5,TRBJ2-2,TRBD2,CASSRLAGDTGELFF,TGTGCCAGCAGCAGACTAGCGGGGGACACCGGGGAGCTGTTTTTT
-,TRBV5-1,TRBJ2-7,TRBD2,CASSTWTSGGEQYF,TGCGCCAGCAGCACCTGGACTAGCGGAGGCGAGCAGTACTTC
few,TRBV3-1/TRBV3-2,TRBJ1-3,-,CASSPRDSGNTIYF,TGTGCCAGCAGCCCCCGGGACTCTGGAAACACCATATATTTT
few,TRBV12-3/TRBV12-4,TRBJ2-7,-,CASSFSSFYEQYF,TGTGCCAGCAGTTTTTCTAGCTTCTACGAGCAGTACTTC
-,TRBV19,TRBJ2-3,-,CASSPGWRGRLETDTQYF,TGTGCCAGTAGTCCCGGGTGGAGGGGGCGTTTGGAGACAGATACGCAGTATTTT
-,TRBV6-5,TRBJ1-3,-,CASSYSRGYSGNTIYF,TGTGCCAGCAGTTACTCCAGGGGTTACTCTGGAAACACCATATATTTT
-,TRBV6-5,TRBJ2-2,TRBD2,CASRRAGGSGELFF,TGTGCCAGCAGGCGAGCGGGGGGATCAGGGGAGCTGTTTTTT
-,TRBV10-3,TRBJ1-2,TRBD1,CAISDTMTGSRDGYTF,TGTGCCATCAGTGATACGATGACAGGGAGTAGGGATGGCTACACCTTC
-,TRBV4-1,TRBJ2-6,TRBD1,CASSQVVMGQDFAGANVLTF,TGCGCCAGCAGCCAAGTGGTGATGGGACAGGACTTCGCTGGGGCCAACGTCCTGACTTTC
-,TRBV7-2,TRBJ2-1,TRBD2,CASSLMGGSYNEQFF,TGTGCCAGCAGCCTAATGGGAGGGAGCTACAATGAGCAGTTCTTC
-,TRBV5-1,TRBJ2-1,-,CASSSGASYNEQFF,TGCGCCAGCAGTTCAGGGGCTTCCTACAATGAGCAGTTCTTC
few,TRBV15,TRBJ1-5,TRBD1,CATSREGGTGSNQPQHF,TGTGCCACCAGCAGAGAAGGGGGCACCGGGAGCAATCAGCCCCAGCATTTT
-,TRBV28,TRBJ2-1,TRBD2,CASSSGLAGDNEQFF,TGTGCCAGCAGTTCCGGACTAGCGGGGGACAATGAGCAGTTCTTC
-,TRBV19,TRBJ1-1,-,CASSPRQANTEAFF,TGTGCCAGTAGCCCCCGACAGGCGAACACTGAAGCTTTCTTT
few,TRBV6-5,TRBJ2-5,-,CASSPGILQETQYF,TGTGCCAGCAGCCCCGGGATATTACAAGAGACCCAGTACTTC
-,TRBV6-5,TRBJ1-4,TRBD1,CASSTGGSGNEKLFF,TGTGCCAGCAGCACAGGGGGGAGTGGTAATGAAAAACTGTTTTTT
-,TRBV6-5,TRBJ2-3,TRBD1,CAIADRGSTDTQYF,TGTGCCATCGCCGACAGGGGAAGCACAGATACGCAGTATTTT
-,TRBV7-9,TRBJ1-2,-,CASSLIVSGAGYTF,TGTGCCAGCAGCCTCATCGTAAGTGGAGCTGGCTACACCTTC
-,TRBV7-2,TRBJ2-7,-,CASSLRRTEGYEQYF,TGTGCCAGCAGCTTAAGGAGGACTGAGGGATACGAGCAGTACTTC
-,TRBV2,TRBJ1-5,TRBD1,CASSEDRDQPQHF,TGTGCCAGCAGTGAGGACAGGGATCAGCCCCAGCATTTT
-,TRBV27,TRBJ2-2,-,CASSSLQHTGELFF,TGTGCCAGCAGTTCTCTACAGCACACCGGGGAGCTGTTTTTT
medium-sized,TRBV19,TRBJ1-5,-,CASSPQGNQPQHF,TGTGCCAGTAGCCCTCAGGGGAATCAGCCCCAGCATTTT
-,TRBV4-1,TRBJ2-7,TRBD1,CASSRRSGTGTYEQYF,TGCGCCAGCAGCCGTCGGTCCGGGACAGGGACGTACGAGCAGTACTTC
-,TRBV4-2,TRBJ1-3,-,CASSQGHSPSGNTIYF,TGTGCCAGCAGCCAAGGTCATAGCCCCTCTGGAAACACCATATATTTT